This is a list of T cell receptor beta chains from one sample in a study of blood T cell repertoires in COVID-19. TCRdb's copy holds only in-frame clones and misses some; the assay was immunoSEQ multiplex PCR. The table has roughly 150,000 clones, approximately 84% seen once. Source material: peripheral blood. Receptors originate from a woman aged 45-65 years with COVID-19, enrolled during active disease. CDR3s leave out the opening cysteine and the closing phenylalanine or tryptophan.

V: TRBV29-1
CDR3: SVWEGLLPEQF

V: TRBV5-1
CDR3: ASSGGQSTDTQY

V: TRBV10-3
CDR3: ATGQTNTEAF

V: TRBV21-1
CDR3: ASSKVGQVGSGANVLT

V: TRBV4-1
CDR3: ASSQAIGRGDSPLH

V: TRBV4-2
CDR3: ASSQDPASGVSTDTQY

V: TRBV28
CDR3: ASRITGTGYGYT

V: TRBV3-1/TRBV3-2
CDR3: ASSQHQGRTEAF

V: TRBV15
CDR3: ATSSPPGGPLGNEQF

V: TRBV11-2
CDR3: ASSSGQGSTEAF

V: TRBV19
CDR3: ASSQSYNQPQH

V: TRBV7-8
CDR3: ASSFRRLAGYNEQF

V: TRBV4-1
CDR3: ASSQESDRSNHPYGYT

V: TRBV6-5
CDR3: ARYGDWETQY

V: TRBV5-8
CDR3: ASSPIPGGLSYGYT

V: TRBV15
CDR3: ATSRDRGGGEKLF

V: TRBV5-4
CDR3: ASSLRGLDTQY

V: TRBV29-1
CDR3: SVDEGANSDTQY

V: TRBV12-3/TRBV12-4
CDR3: ASSLLADTEAF

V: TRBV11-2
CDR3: ASSPGSLGGNTIY

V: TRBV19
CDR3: ASTPTGGKVDYT

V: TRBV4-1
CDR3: ASSLTDFSTDTQY

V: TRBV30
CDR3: AWRSDRATLYGYT

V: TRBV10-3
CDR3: AITNSREGCT

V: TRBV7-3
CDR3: ASSLRGTPSTDTQY

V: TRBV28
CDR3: ASSSRTGGY

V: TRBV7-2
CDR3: ASSGQAFYGYT

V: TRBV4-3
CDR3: ASSHHRGGSEAF

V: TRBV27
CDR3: ASSLGTGGDGYT

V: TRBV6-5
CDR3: ASSYSGPGVYGYT

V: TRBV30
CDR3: ACEVSFNSPLH

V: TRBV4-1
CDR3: ASSQVDREGEAF

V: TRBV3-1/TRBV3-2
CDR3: ASSLGSLNEQF

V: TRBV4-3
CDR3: ASSQDVRGNQPQH

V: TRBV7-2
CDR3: ASSQRGWTGSGFQH

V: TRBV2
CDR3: ASSEYNTAVYGYT

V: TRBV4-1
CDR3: ASSQEQTYEQY

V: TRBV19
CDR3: ASSRGPTDTQY

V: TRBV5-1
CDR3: ASSISVGSYNEQF

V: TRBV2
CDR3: ASRDSLPGNTIY

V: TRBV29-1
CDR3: SVMGHLNTEAF